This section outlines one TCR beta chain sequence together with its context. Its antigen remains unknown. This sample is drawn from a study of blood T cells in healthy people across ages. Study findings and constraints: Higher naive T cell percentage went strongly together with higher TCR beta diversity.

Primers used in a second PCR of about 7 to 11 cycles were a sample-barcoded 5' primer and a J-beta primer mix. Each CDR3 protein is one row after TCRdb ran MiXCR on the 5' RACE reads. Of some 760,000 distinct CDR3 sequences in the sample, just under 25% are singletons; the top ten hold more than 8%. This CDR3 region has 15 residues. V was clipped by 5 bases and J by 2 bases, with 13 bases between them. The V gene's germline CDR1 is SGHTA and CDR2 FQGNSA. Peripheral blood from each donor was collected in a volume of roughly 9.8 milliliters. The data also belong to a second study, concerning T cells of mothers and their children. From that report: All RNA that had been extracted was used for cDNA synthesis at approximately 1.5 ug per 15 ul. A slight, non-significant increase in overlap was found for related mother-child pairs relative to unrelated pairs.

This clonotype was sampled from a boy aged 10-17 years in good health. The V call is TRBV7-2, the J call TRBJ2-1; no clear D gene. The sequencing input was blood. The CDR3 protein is CASSPEFSPYNEQFF. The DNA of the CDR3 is TGTGCCAGCAGCCCCGAGTTTTCTCCCTACAATGAGCAGTTCTTC. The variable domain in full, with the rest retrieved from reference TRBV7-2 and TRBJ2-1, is GAGVSQSPSNKVTEKGKDVELRCDPISGHTALYWYRQSLGQGLEFLIYFQGNSAPDKSGLPSDRFSAERTGGSVSTLTIQRTQQEDSAVYLCASSPEFSPYNEQFFGPGTRLTVL.